A selection of T cell receptor beta chains follows, all from one sample in a study of monozygotic twins with inflammatory bowel disease. Reanalyzing the 5' RACE reads, TCRdb keeps one entry per CDR3 protein, without DNA. Its table records about 330,000 distinct CDR3 sequences. Sequenced: blood. All receptors derive from a human donor with ulcerative colitis or Crohn's disease, or a healthy co-twin of an affected twin (not recorded which). Each CDR3 is given with its conserved first and last residue.

v_call	j_call	cdr3_aa
TRBV5-1	TRBJ2-1	CASSLAGGPHNSRNNEQFF
TRBV12-3/TRBV12-4	TRBJ2-3	CASSLDFTGGQDTQYF
TRBV20-1	TRBJ1-5	CSAYPYRGGGNQPQHF
TRBV5-1	TRBJ2-1	CASCYGGAAVEQFF
TRBV30	TRBJ2-7	CAWSSRGTYEQYF
TRBV2	TRBJ2-2	CASSERLAGTGELFF
TRBV19	TRBJ2-2	CASSMPDTGELFF
TRBV20-1	TRBJ2-6	CSARGSSGANVLTF
TRBV20-1	TRBJ1-3	CSAREPGYGNTIYF
TRBV10-3	TRBJ1-2	CAIRREGPEGYTF
TRBV11-2	TRBJ2-5	CASSWTGETQYF
TRBV11-2	TRBJ2-1	CASRSGVGEQFF
TRBV10-3	TRBJ2-5	CAISEGLADQETQYF
TRBV7-3	TRBJ1-1	CASSLMGQGTEAFF
TRBV5-1	TRBJ2-7	CVSSLEGTEYEQYF
TRBV3-1	TRBJ2-3	CASSPRGSVGGGDTQYF
TRBV7-9	TRBJ2-5	CASRAELWEETQYF
TRBV6-1	TRBJ1-3	CASSEEGISGNTIYF
TRBV27	TRBJ2-2	CASSRGGSYTGELFF
TRBV6-2/TRBV6-3	TRBJ2-2	CASSLTQTGELFF
TRBV11-2	TRBJ1-3	CASSRPGLTGNTIYF
TRBV4-1	TRBJ2-7	CASSQDWSQGAPYEQYF
TRBV29-1	TRBJ2-7	CSVSGTAYEQYF
TRBV7-9	TRBJ2-3	CASSSPSGRAVDTQYF
TRBV7-2	TRBJ2-5	CASSLAGLETQYF
TRBV4-3	TRBJ1-5	CASSQDMYTGTGLIKQHF
TRBV20-1	TRBJ2-5	CSAATALEVETQYF
TRBV20-1	TRBJ2-1	CSARDRGSGPGFF
TRBV19	TRBJ1-1	CASSKGEWTEAFF
TRBV5-1	TRBJ1-1	CASSFSTGTYEAFF
TRBV12-3/TRBV12-4	TRBJ1-5	CASQTGGNQPQHF
TRBV7-9	TRBJ2-1	CASSHWAEGQEDKEQFF
TRBV12-3/TRBV12-4	TRBJ1-5	CASSPGTGWHQPQHF
TRBV20-1	TRBJ1-5	CSGVTTGNQPQHF
TRBV12-3/TRBV12-4	TRBJ2-7	CASIVGSYEQYF
TRBV6-5	TRBJ2-7	CASGNSPEYEQYF
TRBV4-1	TRBJ2-2	CASSQDSRGELFF
TRBV11-2	TRBJ2-1	CASTGQGNYNEQFF
TRBV4-1	TRBJ2-4	CASSHPTWRKNIQYF
TRBV4-1	TRBJ2-7	CASSPIILNPISYEQYF
TRBV12-3/TRBV12-4	TRBJ2-2	CASSLGSPGELFF
TRBV7-9	TRBJ1-1	CASSPAGGQGIAEAFF
TRBV7-2	TRBJ1-6	CAGSSIQAGGDSPLHF
TRBV18	TRBJ1-5	CASSPPGNQPQHF
TRBV7-6	TRBJ2-7	CASSLEEGPYEQYF
TRBV5-5	TRBJ2-7	CASSLLGDYEQYF
TRBV10-2	TRBJ1-5	CASSDGDRGMNSNQPQHF
TRBV4-1	TRBJ2-6	CATRQGGTGANVLTF
TRBV12-3/TRBV12-4	TRBJ1-5	CASSFGPRQPQHF